This TCR beta chain is drawn from a study of siplizumab effects on memory and regulatory T cells. Notes on the study in general: Major contributors to the alloresponse seemed to be naive T cells, which also appeared more diverse than memory cells. A significant reduction in alloreactive sequences traceable to unstimulated CD4+ memory cells was produced by siplizumab. Confirmatory evidence of suppressive function in proliferating siplizumab-culture Tregs was not obtained.

Germline CDR1 reads ENHRY; CDR2 reads SYGVKD. Trimming at V came to 7 bases and at J to 0 bases, leaving 7 bases not matched to a gene. There are 17 residues in the CDR3. The table came from immunoSEQ multiplex PCR; TCRdb's copy has only in-frame clones and leaves some out. Among roughly 100,000 clones, roughly 96% were seen once, and the ten largest hold around 0.03%. A note on this clone: Its antigen is as yet unknown.

The chain is built from TRBV10-3 and TRBJ2-3, with 13 bases matching TRBD2. Sequenced input: naive CD4+ T cells sorted from blood. This receptor was taken from a human donor in good health. The CDR3 sequence is CAITQTSGGFSTDTQYF. Here the CDR3 DNA reads TGTGCCATCACCCAGACTAGCGGGGGGTTTAGCACAGATACGCAGTATTTT.